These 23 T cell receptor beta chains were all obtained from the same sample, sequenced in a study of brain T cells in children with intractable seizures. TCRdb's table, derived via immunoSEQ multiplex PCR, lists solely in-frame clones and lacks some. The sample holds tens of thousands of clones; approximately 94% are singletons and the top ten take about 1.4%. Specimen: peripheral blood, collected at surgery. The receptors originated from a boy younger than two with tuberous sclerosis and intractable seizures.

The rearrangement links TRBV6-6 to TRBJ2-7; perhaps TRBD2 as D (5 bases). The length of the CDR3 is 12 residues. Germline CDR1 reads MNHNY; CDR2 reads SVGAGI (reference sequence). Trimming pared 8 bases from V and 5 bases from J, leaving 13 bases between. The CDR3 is CASLAEGHEQYF. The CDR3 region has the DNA TGTGCCAGCTTAGCCGAGGGCCACGAGCAGTACTTC.

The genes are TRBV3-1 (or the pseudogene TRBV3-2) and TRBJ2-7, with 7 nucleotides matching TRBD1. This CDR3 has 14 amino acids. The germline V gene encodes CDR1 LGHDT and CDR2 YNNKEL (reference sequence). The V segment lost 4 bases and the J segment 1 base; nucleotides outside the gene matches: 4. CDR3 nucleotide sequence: TGTGCCAGCAGCCGAACGGGACAGTCCTACGAGCAGTACTTC. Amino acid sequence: CASSRTGQSYEQYF.

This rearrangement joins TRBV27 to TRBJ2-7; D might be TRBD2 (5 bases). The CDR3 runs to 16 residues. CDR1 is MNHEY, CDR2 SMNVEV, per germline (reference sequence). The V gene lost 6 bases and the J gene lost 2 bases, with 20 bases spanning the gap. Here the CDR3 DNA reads TGTGCCAGCAGCGGTTCGGGGTACTTCAACACCTACGAGCAGTACTTC. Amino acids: CASSGSGYFNTYEQYF.

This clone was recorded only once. In DNA, the CDR3 is TGTGCCAGCAGTCCTACGACAGATACGCAGTATTTT. This codes for CASSPTTDTQYF. The rearrangement links TRBV9 to TRBJ2-3, with D unclear. The length of the CDR3 is 12 residues. The germline V gene encodes CDR1 SGDLS and CDR2 YYNGEE. V shed 5 bases and J shed 3 bases, with 7 bases lying between them.

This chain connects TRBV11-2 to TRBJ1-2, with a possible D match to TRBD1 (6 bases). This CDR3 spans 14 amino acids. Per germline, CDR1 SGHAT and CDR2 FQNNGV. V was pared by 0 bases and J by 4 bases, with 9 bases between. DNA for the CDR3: TGTGCCAGCAGCTTAGATCAGGGGAGCTATGGCTACACCTTC. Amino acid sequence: CASSLDQGSYGYTF.

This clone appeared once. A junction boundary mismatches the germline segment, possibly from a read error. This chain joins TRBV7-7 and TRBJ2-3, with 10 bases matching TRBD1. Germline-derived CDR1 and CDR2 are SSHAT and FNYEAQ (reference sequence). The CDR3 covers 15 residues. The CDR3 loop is CASSPDRGSTDTQYF. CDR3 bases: TGTGCTAGCAGCCCGGACAGGGGGAGCACAGATACGCAGTATTTT.

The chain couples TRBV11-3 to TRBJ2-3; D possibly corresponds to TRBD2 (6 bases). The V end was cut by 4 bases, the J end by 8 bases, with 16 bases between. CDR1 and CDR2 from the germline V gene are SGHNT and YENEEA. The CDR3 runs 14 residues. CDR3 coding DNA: TGTGCCAGCAGCTATGGGGGGACCAGAGGTACGCAGTATTTT. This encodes CASSYGGTRGTQYF.

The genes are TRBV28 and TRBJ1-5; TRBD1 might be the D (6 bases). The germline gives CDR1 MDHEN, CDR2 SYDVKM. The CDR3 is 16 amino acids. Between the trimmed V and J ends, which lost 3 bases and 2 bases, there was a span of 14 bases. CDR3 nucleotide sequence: TGTGCCAGCAGTTTGATTCCAGGGGCGGGCAATCAGCCCCAGCATTTT. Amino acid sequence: CASSLIPGAGNQPQHF.

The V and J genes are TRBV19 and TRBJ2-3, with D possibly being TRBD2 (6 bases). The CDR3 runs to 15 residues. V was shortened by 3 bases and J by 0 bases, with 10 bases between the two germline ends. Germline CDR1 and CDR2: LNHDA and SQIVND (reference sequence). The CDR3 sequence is CASSIISGSTDTQYF. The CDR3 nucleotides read TGTGCCAGTAGTATCATCAGCGGGAGCACAGATACGCAGTATTTT. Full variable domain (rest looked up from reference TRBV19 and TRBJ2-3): DGGITQSPKYLFRKEGQNVTLSCEQNLNHDAMYWYRQDPGQGLRLIYYSQIVNDFQKGDIAEGYSVSREKKESFPLTVTSAQKNPTAFYLCASSIISGSTDTQYFGPGTRLTVL.

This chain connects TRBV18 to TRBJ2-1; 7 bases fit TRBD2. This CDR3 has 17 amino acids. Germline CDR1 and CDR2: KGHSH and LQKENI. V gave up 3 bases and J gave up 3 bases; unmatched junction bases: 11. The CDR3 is CASSPFSLAINYNEQFF. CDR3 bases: TGTGCCAGCTCACCTTTCTCACTAGCGATAAACTACAATGAGCAGTTCTTC.

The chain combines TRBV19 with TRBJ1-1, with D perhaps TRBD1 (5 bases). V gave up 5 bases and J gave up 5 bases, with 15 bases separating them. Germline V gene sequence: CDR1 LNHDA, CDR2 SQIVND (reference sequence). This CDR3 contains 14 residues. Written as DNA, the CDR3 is TGTGCCAGTAGTTTTTGGGACCGAGGTACTGAAGCTTTCTTT. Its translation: CASSFWDRGTEAFF.

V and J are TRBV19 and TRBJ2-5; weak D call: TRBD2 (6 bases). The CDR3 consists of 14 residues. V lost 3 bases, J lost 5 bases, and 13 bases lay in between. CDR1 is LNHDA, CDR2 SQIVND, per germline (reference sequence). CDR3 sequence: CASSIVRGGETQYF. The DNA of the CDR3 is TGTGCCAGTAGTATTGTGCGGGGCGGGGAGACCCAGTACTTC. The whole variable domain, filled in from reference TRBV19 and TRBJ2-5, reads DGGITQSPKYLFRKEGQNVTLSCEQNLNHDAMYWYRQDPGQGLRLIYYSQIVNDFQKGDIAEGYSVSREKKESFPLTVTSAQKNPTAFYLCASSIVRGGETQYFGPGTRLLVL.

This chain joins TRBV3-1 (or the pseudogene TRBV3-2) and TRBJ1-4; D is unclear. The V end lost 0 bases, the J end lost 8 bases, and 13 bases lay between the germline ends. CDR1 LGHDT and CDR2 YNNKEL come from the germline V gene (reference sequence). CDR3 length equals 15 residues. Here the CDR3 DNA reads TGTGCCAGCAGCCAAGATAGTGTCGAGTACGAAAAACTGTTTTTT. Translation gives CASSQDSVEYEKLFF.

The CDR3 DNA sequence: TGTGCCAGCACCATGTACCATGAGCAGTTCTTC. Translated: CASTMYHEQFF. The rearrangement uses TRBV5-5 and TRBJ2-1; unclear D gene. Germline values: CDR1 SGHKS, CDR2 YYEKEE (reference sequence). The CDR3 is 11 residues long. The germline V and J ends were trimmed by 6 bases and 8 bases, with 9 bases remaining between them.

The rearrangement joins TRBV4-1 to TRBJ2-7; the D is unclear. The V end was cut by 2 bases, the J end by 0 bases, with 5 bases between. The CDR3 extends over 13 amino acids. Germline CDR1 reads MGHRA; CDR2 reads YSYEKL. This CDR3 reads CASSQNPSYEQYF. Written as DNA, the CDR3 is TGCGCCAGCAGCCAAAATCCCTCCTACGAGCAGTACTTC.

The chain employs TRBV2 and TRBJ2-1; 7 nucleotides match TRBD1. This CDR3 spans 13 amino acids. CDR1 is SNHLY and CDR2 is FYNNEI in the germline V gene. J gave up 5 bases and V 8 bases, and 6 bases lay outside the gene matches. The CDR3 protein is CASDGTDNNEQFF. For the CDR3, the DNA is TGTGCCAGCGACGGGACAGACAACAATGAGCAGTTCTTC.

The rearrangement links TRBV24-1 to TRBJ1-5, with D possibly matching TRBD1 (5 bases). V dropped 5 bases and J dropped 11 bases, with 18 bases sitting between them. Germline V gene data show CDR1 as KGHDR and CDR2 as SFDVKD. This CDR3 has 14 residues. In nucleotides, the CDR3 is TGTGCCACCAGTGGGGGGGGATTATATTCAGCCCAGCATTTT. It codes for CATSGGGLYSAQHF.

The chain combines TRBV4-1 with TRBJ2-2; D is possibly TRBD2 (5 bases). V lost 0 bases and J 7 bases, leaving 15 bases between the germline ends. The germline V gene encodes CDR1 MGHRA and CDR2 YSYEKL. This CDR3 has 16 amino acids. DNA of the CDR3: TGCGCCAGCAGCCAAGATCCTAGCTCCCGCATCGGGGAGCTGTTTTTT. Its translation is CASSQDPSSRIGELFF.

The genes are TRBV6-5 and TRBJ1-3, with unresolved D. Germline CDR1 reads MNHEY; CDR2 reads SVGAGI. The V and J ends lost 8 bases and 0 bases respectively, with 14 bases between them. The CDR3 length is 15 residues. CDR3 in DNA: TGTGCCAGCCTCCCCCTCTCCCACTCTGGAAACACCATATATTTT. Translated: CASLPLSHSGNTIYF.

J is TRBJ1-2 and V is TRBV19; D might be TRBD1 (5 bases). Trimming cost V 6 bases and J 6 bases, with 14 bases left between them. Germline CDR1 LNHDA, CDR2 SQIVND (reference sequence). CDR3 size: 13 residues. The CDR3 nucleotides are TGTGCCAGTAGCGAATCGGGGGTGGATGGCTACACCTTC. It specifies CASSESGVDGYTF.

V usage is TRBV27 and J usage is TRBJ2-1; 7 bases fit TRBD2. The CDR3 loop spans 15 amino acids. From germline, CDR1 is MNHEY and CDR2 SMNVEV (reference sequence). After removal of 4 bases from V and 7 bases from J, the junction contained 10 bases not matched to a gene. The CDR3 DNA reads TGTGCCAGCAGTTCCCCCCAGAGGGGAGGGAATGAGCAGTTCTTC. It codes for CASSSPQRGGNEQFF.

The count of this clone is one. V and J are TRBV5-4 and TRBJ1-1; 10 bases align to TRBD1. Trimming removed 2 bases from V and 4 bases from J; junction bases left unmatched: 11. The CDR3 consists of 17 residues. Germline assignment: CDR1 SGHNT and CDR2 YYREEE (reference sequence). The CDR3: CASSFSRTGGGSTEAFF. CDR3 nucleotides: TGTGCCAGCAGCTTTAGCCGGACAGGGGGAGGGAGCACTGAAGCTTTCTTT.

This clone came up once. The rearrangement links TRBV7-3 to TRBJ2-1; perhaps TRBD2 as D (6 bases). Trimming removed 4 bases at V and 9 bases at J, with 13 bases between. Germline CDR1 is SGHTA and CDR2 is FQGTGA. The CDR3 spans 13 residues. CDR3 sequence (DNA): TGTGCCAGCAGCTGGACGATGGGGGGTGAGCAGTTCTTC. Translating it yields CASSWTMGGEQFF.